A selection of T cell receptor beta chains follows, all from one sample in a study of beta chain features in type 1 diabetes. Method: immunoSEQ multiplex PCR; TCRdb's copy keeps in-frame clones and lacks some. The table shows hundreds of thousands of clones, with around 9.7% occurring only once. Material for sequencing was central memory CD4+ T cells from blood. Receptors were obtained from a man aged 30 to 45 with type 1 diabetes. The CDR3 runs from the conserved cysteine through the conserved F or W. The D gene is left open where the match is weak. Expanded clones are given a class, and other clones once, few, many or no size at all.

J,size,V,D,CDR3,DNA
TRBJ2-2,few,TRBV5-1,-,CASSWAGANTGELFF,TGCGCCAGCAGCTGGGCAGGGGCGAACACCGGGGAGCTGTTTTTT
TRBJ2-3,-,TRBV4-1,-,CASSPETFSTDTQYF,TGCGCCAGCAGCCCAGAAACTTTTAGCACAGATACGCAGTATTTT
TRBJ1-5,few,TRBV30,TRBD1,CAWTGGRNQPQHF,TGTGCCTGGACAGGGGGGCGCAATCAGCCCCAGCATTTT
TRBJ1-2,-,TRBV7-9,-,CASSLGATGMAGYTF,TGTGCCAGCAGCTTAGGTGCAACAGGGATGGCAGGCTACACCTTC
TRBJ2-7,-,TRBV4-3,-,CASSQEGPLWGEQYF,TGCGCCAGCAGCCAAGAAGGTCCGTTATGGGGCGAGCAGTACTTC
TRBJ2-5,few,TRBV5-1,-,CASTLTDGQETQYF,TGCGCCAGCACCCTAACGGACGGCCAAGAGACCCAGTACTTC
TRBJ2-2,few,TRBV9,-,CASSAGGLEVLFF,TGTGCCAGCAGCGCCGGGGGTCTTGAGGTGCTGTTTTTT
TRBJ2-7,once,TRBV6-5,-,CASRGVGQGLYEQYF,TGTGCCAGCAGGGGGGTGGGACAAGGGCTCTACGAGCAGTACTTC
TRBJ1-1,-,TRBV18,TRBD1,CASSPYSGTGGLNTEAFF,TGTGCCAGCTCACCATACTCCGGGACAGGGGGCTTGAACACTGAAGCTTTCTTT
TRBJ1-5,few,TRBV5-6,-,CASSLNRGAQPQHF,TGTGCCAGCAGCTTGAATAGAGGAGCCCAGCCCCAGCATTTT
TRBJ2-3,few,TRBV9,-,CASSVQGDRTSTDTQYF,TGTGCCAGCAGCGTCCAAGGAGACCGGACTAGCACAGATACGCAGTATTTT
TRBJ1-1,many,TRBV29-1,-,CSVFRGLGTEAFF,TGCAGCGTATTCAGGGGCTTGGGCACTGAAGCTTTCTTT
TRBJ2-5,-,TRBV10-2,TRBD2,CASSFAGGQETQYF,TGCGCCAGCAGCTTCGCGGGGGGCCAAGAGACCCAGTACTTC
TRBJ1-5,-,TRBV12-5,-,CASGTTNRVDDNQPQHF,TGTGCTAGTGGTACCACCAACAGGGTTGATGACAATCAGCCCCAGCATTTT
TRBJ2-7,few,TRBV30,TRBD1,CAWSGQGTHEQYF,TGTGCCTGGAGTGGACAGGGTACCCACGAGCAGTACTTC
TRBJ2-7,few,TRBV5-6,-,CASSRRTGKHEQYF,TGTGCCAGCAGCCGCCGAACAGGGAAGCACGAGCAGTACTTC
TRBJ1-1,few,TRBV10-3,TRBD1,CATLGQMNTEAFF,TGTGCCACCCTGGGACAGATGAACACTGAAGCTTTCTTT
TRBJ1-4,few,TRBV9,-,CASSVGTNEKLFF,TGTGCCAGCAGCGTAGGTACTAATGAAAAACTGTTTTTT
TRBJ2-1,few,TRBV10-3,-,CAISAGVGSNEQFF,TGTGCCATCAGTGCCGGGGTAGGAAGTAATGAGCAGTTCTTC
TRBJ2-6,-,TRBV29-1,-,CSVEEWTESSGANVLTF,TGCAGCGTTGAAGAATGGACGGAGAGCTCTGGGGCCAACGTCCTGACTTTC
TRBJ1-2,many,TRBV20-1,TRBD1,CSATGTGVHTF,TGCAGTGCTACCGGGACAGGGGTCCACACCTTC